This T cell receptor (beta chain) was sequenced for a study of beta chain features in type 1 diabetes. Study details: All samples yielded some 100,000,000 examined sorted cells. Study-wide points: Patients with type 1 diabetes carried fewer insertions and had more deletions at their VDJ junctions. For Type 1 diabetes patients, all four CD4+ subsets carried TCRB CDR3s that were moderately but significantly shorter.

Isolated RNA was reverse transcribed in full, so expressed TCRB transcripts were sequenced. Libraries were prepared by immunoSEQ multiplex PCR; TCRdb keeps only in-frame clonotypes and omits some of them. The table includes 330,000 or so clones, around an eighth detected once. This clone was seen a handful of times. Its antigen is currently unknown. At one boundary the junction diverges from the germline segment, which might be a read error. CDR3 length: 12 residues. Per germline, CDR1 MNHEY and CDR2 SMNVEV (reference sequence). V usage is TRBV27 and J usage is TRBJ2-3; 11 bases fit TRBD2. The sample consisted of naive CD4+ T cells from blood. The receptor's source is a woman aged 18-35 years with type 1 diabetes. CDR3 region: CASRPTSGTPCF. CDR3 sequence (DNA): TGTGCCAGCAGACCGACTAGCGGGACGCCTTGTTTT.